This T cell receptor (beta chain) is from a study of OX40 agonist ivuxolimab in advanced cancers. Turning to the study itself: Ivuxolimab doses were 0.01, 0.1, 0.3, 1.5, 3 or 10 mg/kg every 2 weeks. Enrollees could have had prior anti-PD-1, anti-PD-L1 or anti-CTLA-4 therapy, which about 42% had received.

Assay used: immunoSEQ multiplex PCR; TCRdb lists only in-frame clones, some missing. The sample carries 60,000 to 85,000 clones, under 90% recorded once. The germline CDR1 and CDR2 sequences are SNHLY and FYNNEI. V lost 8 bases to trimming and J lost 4 bases; unmatched junction nucleotides: 10. CDR3 length equals 14 residues. The chain joins TRBV2 to TRBJ1-2; 7 nucleotides match TRBD1. The clonotype originates from an adult with an advanced solid tumor such as melanoma, head and neck, liver or kidney cancer. Specimen: CD4+ or CD8+ T cells sorted from blood, collected in a trial of the OX40 agonist ivuxolimab. The CDR3 DNA sequence: TGTGCCAGCCCCAGGGGGAGTTTTTTCTATGGCTACACCTTC. This translates into CASPRGSFFYGYTF.